Below, 21 T cell receptor beta chains from the same sample are listed, as sequenced in a study of T cell repertoires in cytomegalovirus infection. In TCRdb, the reads were re-called with MiXCR into one record per CDR3 protein. The table has fewer than 400,000 distinct CDR3 sequences, around 18% seen once; the top ten hold around 10%. The material sequenced was PBMCs. These receptor sequences come from a human donor in good health (CMV status not recorded). Some clones in this sample may be carry-over from other donors' samples.

The rearrangement uses TRBV19 and TRBJ1-4, with 7 positions matching TRBD1. Germline V gene data show CDR1 as LNHDA and CDR2 as SQIVND (reference sequence). The CDR3 runs 15 residues. V lost 5 bases and J lost 0; bases outside the gene matches: 3. The CDR3 sequence is CASSGTAATNEKLFF. The DNA for the CDR3 is TGTGCCAGTAGTGGGACAGCCGCAACTAATGAAAAACTGTTTTTT.

This clonotype was seen more than once but under ten times. The chain is built from TRBV10-3 and TRBJ2-1; D unclear. Trimming shortened V by 2 bases and J by 8 bases, and 7 bases separated the two germline ends. The length of the CDR3 is 12 residues. The germline V gene has CDR1 ENHRY and CDR2 SYGVKD. Here the CDR3 reads CAISESADEQFF. In nucleotides, the CDR3 is TGTGCCATCAGTGAGAGTGCCGATGAGCAGTTCTTC.

This clonotype was seen more than once but under ten times. DNA of the CDR3: TGCGCCAGCAGCCAAGAGGAAAGGGCCATCTATGGCTACACCTTC. Protein sequence: CASSQEERAIYGYTF. The V and J genes are TRBV4-3 and TRBJ1-2; the D is unclear. The V end was cut by 0 bases, the J end by 4 bases, with 12 bases between. Germline CDR1 reads LGHNA; CDR2 reads YSLEER. This CDR3 region has 15 residues.

This clonotype was detected ten times or more. The rearrangement uses TRBV12-3 or TRBV12-4 and TRBJ2-3; D perhaps matches TRBD2 (5 bases). CDR3 length equals 13 residues. Trimming pared 6 bases from V and 6 bases from J, leaving 13 bases between. CDR3 in amino acids: CASSGEWADTQYF. DNA of the CDR3: TGTGCCAGCAGCGGGGAGTGGGCGGATACGCAGTATTTT.

The chain combines TRBV7-9 with TRBJ2-7, with 8 positions matching TRBD1. This CDR3 region has 14 residues. Germline V gene sequence: CDR1 SEHNR, CDR2 FQNEAQ (reference sequence). Losses at the gene ends were 5 bases for V and 3 bases for J; bases not matched to a gene: 6. CDR3 sequence: CASSKGQAYYEQYF. CDR3 nucleotides: TGTGCCAGCAGCAAGGGACAGGCCTACTACGAGCAGTACTTC.

This clonotype appeared many times. The rearrangement uses TRBV7-9 and TRBJ1-5; D ambiguous. The germline V and J ends were trimmed by 1 base and 3 bases, with 13 bases remaining between them. The CDR3 covers 16 residues. Per the germline V gene, CDR1 is SEHNR and CDR2 is FQNEAQ (reference sequence). The CDR3 nucleotides read TGTGCCAGCAGCTTAGGGTCCTTCTCCAACAATCAGCCCCAGCATTTT. Translation: CASSLGSFSNNQPQHF.

The CDR3 sequence: CAISGTGQSYEQYF. Here the CDR3 DNA reads TGTGCCATCAGTGGGACGGGGCAGTCCTACGAGCAGTACTTC. The rearrangement links TRBV10-3 to TRBJ2-7; D is possibly TRBD1 or TRBD2 (5 bases each). This CDR3 has 14 amino acids. The germline V and J ends were trimmed by 4 bases and 1 base, with 11 bases remaining between them. CDR1 and CDR2 from the germline V gene are ENHRY and SYGVKD.

This clonotype occurred many times. The V call is TRBV19, the J call TRBJ1-4; the D is unclear. The CDR3 spans 13 residues. Per the germline V gene, CDR1 is LNHDA and CDR2 is SQIVND (reference sequence). Trimming took off 7 bases at V and 7 bases at J, with 13 bases between the two ends. This chain's CDR3 is CASTGPAGEKLFF. As DNA, the CDR3 is TGTGCCAGTACAGGACCGGCGGGTGAAAAACTGTTTTTT.

This clonotype was seen a single time. The rearrangement uses TRBV5-1 and TRBJ1-3; D perhaps matches TRBD1 (5 bases). V was trimmed by 0 bases and J by 3 bases, leaving 7 bases between them. This CDR3 region has 14 residues. From germline, CDR1 is SGHRS and CDR2 YFSETQ. Here the CDR3 DNA reads TGCGCCAGCAGCTTGGCAGGGCATGGAAACACCATATATTTT. Residues: CASSLAGHGNTIYF.

V usage is TRBV12-3 or TRBV12-4 and J usage is TRBJ1-6; 8 bases agree with TRBD1. The CDR3 sequence is 14 residues long. V gave up 6 bases and J gave up 7 bases; unmatched junction bases: 5. The CDR3 coding sequence is TGTGCCAGCAGCGACAGGGGCAGGAATTCACCCCTCCACTTT. It yields the protein CASSDRGRNSPLHF.

The V and J genes are TRBV20-1 and TRBJ1-2; D unresolved. From germline, CDR1 is DFQATT and CDR2 SNEGSKA (reference sequence). The CDR3 loop spans 14 amino acids. Trimming left V 4 bases short and J 4 bases short, with 16 bases between. CDR3 region: CSATLGRSAYGYTF. The CDR3 DNA is TGCAGTGCTACCTTGGGAAGGTCCGCCTATGGCTACACCTTC.

The table lists this clonotype with many counts. This chain joins TRBV10-3 and TRBJ1-6, with D tentatively TRBD1 (6 bases). Germline V gene data show CDR1 as ENHRY and CDR2 as SYGVKD. This CDR3 contains 13 residues. The V end was cut by 11 bases, the J end by 10 bases, with 18 bases between. The CDR3 region has the DNA TGTGCCTCCGGACAGCTTCTTGAGTCACCCCTCCACTTT. Residues: CASGQLLESPLHF.

This clonotype was detected many times. The rearrangement uses TRBV5-4 and TRBJ2-2; D is uncertain. The ends were cut back, 5 bases at V and 13 bases at J, with 3 bases in the middle. Germline-derived CDR1 and CDR2 are SGHNT and YYREEE (reference sequence). The CDR3 has 8 amino acids. CDR3 bases: TGTGCCAGCAGGAGGCTGTTTTTT. Its protein is CASRRLFF.

The chain employs TRBV20-1 and TRBJ1-6; 8 positions agree with TRBD1. Germline CDR1 DFQATT, CDR2 SNEGSKA (reference sequence). The CDR3 has 16 amino acids. CDR3 sequence (DNA): TGCAGCGCCGCCCGGCGGCGGACAGGGCTTAATTCACCCCTCCACTTT. It codes for CSAARRRTGLNSPLHF.

This clonotype was recorded at least ten times. This rearrangement joins TRBV7-9 to TRBJ2-5, with D unclear. Germline-derived CDR1 and CDR2 are SEHNR and FQNEAQ (reference sequence). The CDR3 runs 16 residues. V was shortened by 1 base and J by 0 bases, with 12 bases between the two germline ends. The CDR3 nucleotides read TGTGCCAGCAGCTTAGTTCGCTTCCGGGACCAAGAGACCCAGTACTTC. This codes for CASSLVRFRDQETQYF.

Turning to this clonotype: A much larger clone lies one base from this, so it may be a read error. V usage is TRBV7-8 and J usage is TRBJ2-7; TRBD1 might be the D (6 bases). Germline CDR1 is SGHVS and CDR2 is FQNEAQ. This CDR3 region has 14 residues. The CDR3 loop is CASSVGQREYEQCF. CDR3 in DNA: TGTGCCAGCAGCGTCGGACAGAGGGAATACGAGCAGTGCTTC.

The genes are TRBV4-2 and TRBJ2-1, with 9 bases matching TRBD2. V gave up 0 bases and J gave up 7 bases; unmatched junction bases: 13. The CDR3 totals 18 residues. The germline gives CDR1 LGHNA, CDR2 YNFKEQ. This CDR3 reads CASSQDPEVLAGENEQFF. For the CDR3, the DNA is TGTGCCAGCAGCCAAGATCCCGAGGTATTAGCGGGGGAGAATGAGCAGTTCTTC.

This clonotype was observed a handful of times. The gene calls are TRBV6-6 and TRBJ2-5; the match to TRBD1 covers 8 bases. CDR3 length: 15 amino acids. Germline-derived CDR1 and CDR2 are MNHNY and SVGAGI (reference sequence). V shed 4 bases, J shed 5 bases, and the junction held 9 bases outside the gene matches. CDR3 region: CASSWTGFGGETQYF. In DNA form, the CDR3 reads TGTGCCAGCAGTTGGACAGGGTTCGGGGGCGAGACCCAGTACTTC.

The chain is built from TRBV10-3 and TRBJ2-7; D may correspond to TRBD1 or TRBD2 (5 bases each). This CDR3 has 16 residues. With 6 bases removed from V and 7 bases from J, the gap between germline ends came to 25 bases. In germline, CDR1 is ENHRY, CDR2 SYGVKD. In DNA, the CDR3 is TGTGCCATCAGGACCCCGGGACGGGACCGTTCTCGAGAGCAGTACTTC. This sequence encodes CAIRTPGRDRSREQYF.

This clonotype occurred many times. CDR3 residues: CASSSRGTGNTIYF. CDR3 nucleotide sequence: TGCGCCAGCAGCTCAAGGGGTACTGGAAACACCATATATTTT. This chain connects TRBV5-1 to TRBJ1-3; D is perhaps TRBD1 (5 bases). V dropped 3 bases and J dropped 2 bases, with 9 bases sitting between them. The CDR3 is 14 residues long. Germline V lookup: CDR1 SGHRS, CDR2 YFSETQ.

This clonotype was recorded many times. The chain employs TRBV7-2 and TRBJ1-1; no clear D gene. This CDR3 region has 14 residues. Looked up from germline, CDR1 is SGHTA and CDR2 is FQGNSA. Trimming took 1 base from V and 1 from J, leaving 7 bases between them. In DNA, the CDR3 is TGTGCCAGCAGCTTAGGGATTCAGAACACTGAAGCTTTCTTT. Encoded protein: CASSLGIQNTEAFF.